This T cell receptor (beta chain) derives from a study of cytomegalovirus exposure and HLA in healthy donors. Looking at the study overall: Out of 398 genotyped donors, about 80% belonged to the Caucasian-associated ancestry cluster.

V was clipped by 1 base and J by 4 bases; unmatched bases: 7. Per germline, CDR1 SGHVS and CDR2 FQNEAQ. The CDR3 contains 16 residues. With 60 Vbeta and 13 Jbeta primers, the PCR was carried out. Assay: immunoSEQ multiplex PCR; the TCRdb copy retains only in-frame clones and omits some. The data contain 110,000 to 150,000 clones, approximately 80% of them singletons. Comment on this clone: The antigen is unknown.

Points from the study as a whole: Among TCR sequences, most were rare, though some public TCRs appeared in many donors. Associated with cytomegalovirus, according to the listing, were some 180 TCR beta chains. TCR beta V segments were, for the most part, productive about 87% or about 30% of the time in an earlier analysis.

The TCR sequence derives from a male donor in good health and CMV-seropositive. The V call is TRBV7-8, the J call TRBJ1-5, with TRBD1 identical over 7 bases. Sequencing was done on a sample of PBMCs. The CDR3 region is CASSLVTAGGNQPQHF. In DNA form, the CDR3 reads TGTGCCAGCAGCTTAGTGACCGCAGGGGGGAATCAGCCCCAGCATTTT.